Below, one T cell receptor beta chain is given with its context. Its antigen is unknown. The entry originates in a study of cytotoxic CD8 clonotypes in ibrutinib-treated CLL. With cryopreserved PBMCs as the source, around 1.9 micrograms of genomic DNA went to TCR beta libraries. Germline V lookup: CDR1 SGDLS, CDR2 YYNGEE. The CDR3 extends over 14 amino acids. Trimming cost V 3 bases and J 8 bases, with 15 bases left between them. Only in-frame clones appear in the TCRdb table, and some are missing; sequencing was by immunoSEQ multiplex PCR. Here the sample spans roughly 36,000 clones, 60% to 80% being singletons. The study, taken as a whole, reports: Public clonotypes, an uncommon group, contracted or remained stable on treatment.

This TCR came from a human donor with chronic lymphocytic leukemia. The rearrangement joins TRBV9 to TRBJ2-1; D possibly uses TRBD1 or TRBD2 (6 bases each). Source: PBMCs, taken before ibrutinib treatment. The CDR3 is CASSASPGGDEQFF. CDR3 nucleotides: TGTGCCAGCAGCGCCAGCCCCGGGGGCGATGAGCAGTTCTTC.